This T cell receptor (beta chain) was sequenced during a study of T cell repertoires in cytomegalovirus infection. Study-wide background: CMV epitopes in the study were HLA-C-restricted (recently identified) and HLA-B-restricted (well studied). CMV infection together with matching HLA type was indicated by public TCR beta signatures. Study-level findings and limits: Cumulated frequencies of public TCR beta families served to identify carriers of CMV plus the relevant HLA. Clonotype analysis showed dominance of the ex vivo response by HLA-C-restricted CMV-specific TCR beta clonotypes.

Looked up from germline, CDR1 is MNHEY and CDR2 is SVGAGI. Unmatched junction bases numbered 3, after V lost 0 bases and J lost 0 bases. The length of the CDR3 is 16 residues. Of note for this clonotype: Its antigen is unknown.

From the reads, TCRdb called clonotypes with MiXCR, one entry per CDR3 protein. The data contain about 830,000 distinct CDR3 sequences, approximately 29% of them singletons. The receptor was isolated from a human donor in good health (CMV status not recorded). Some clones in this sample may be carry-over from other donors' samples. This chain joins TRBV6-5 and TRBJ2-7; 9 nucleotides line up with TRBD2. Sequenced material: cultured CD8+ T cells from PBMCs, taken from culture after CMV antigen stimulation. In nucleotides, the CDR3 is TGTGCCAGCAGTTACTCTAGCGGGGGTACCTCCTACGAGCAGTACTTC. It codes for CASSYSSGGTSYEQYF.